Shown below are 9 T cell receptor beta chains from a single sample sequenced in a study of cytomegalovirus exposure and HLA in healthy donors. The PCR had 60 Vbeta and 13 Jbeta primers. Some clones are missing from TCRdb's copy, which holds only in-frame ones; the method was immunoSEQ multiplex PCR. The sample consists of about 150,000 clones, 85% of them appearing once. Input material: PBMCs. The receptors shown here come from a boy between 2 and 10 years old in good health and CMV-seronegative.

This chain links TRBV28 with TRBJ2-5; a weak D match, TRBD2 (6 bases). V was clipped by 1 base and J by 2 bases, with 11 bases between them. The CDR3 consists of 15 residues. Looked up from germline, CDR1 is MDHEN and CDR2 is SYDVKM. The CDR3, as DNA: TGTGCCAGCAGTTTATATGCGGGGTGGCAAGAGACCCAGTACTTC. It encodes CASSLYAGWQETQYF.

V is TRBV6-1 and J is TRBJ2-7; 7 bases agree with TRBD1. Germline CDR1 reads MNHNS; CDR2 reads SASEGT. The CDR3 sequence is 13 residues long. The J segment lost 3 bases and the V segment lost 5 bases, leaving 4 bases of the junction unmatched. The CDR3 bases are TGTGCCAGCAGTAACCGGGACAGCTACGAGCAGTACGTC. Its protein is CASSNRDSYEQYV.

The CDR3 region is CASSPPDRVFGYTF. The CDR3 coding sequence is TGTGCCAGCAGCCCCCCGGACAGGGTCTTTGGCTACACCTTC. The gene calls are TRBV6-5 and TRBJ1-2, with 8 bases that match TRBD1. The CDR3 length is 14 residues. V shed 6 bases and J 7 bases; nucleotides not matched to a gene: 10. Germline V gives CDR1 MNHEY, CDR2 SVGAGI.

The CDR3 spells CSGGEGNEQFF. As DNA, the CDR3 is TGCAGTGGTGGGGAGGGAAATGAGCAGTTCTTC. This sequence joins TRBV29-1 and TRBJ2-1, with 7 nucleotides matching TRBD2. CDR1 is SQVTM and CDR2 is ANQGSEA in the germline V gene. The CDR3 covers 11 residues.

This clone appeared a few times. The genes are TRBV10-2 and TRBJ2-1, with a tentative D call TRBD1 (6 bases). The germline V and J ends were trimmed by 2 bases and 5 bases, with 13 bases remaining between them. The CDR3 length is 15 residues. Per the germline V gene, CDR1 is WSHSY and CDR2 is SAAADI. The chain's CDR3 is CASSERQGQHNEQFF. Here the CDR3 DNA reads TGCGCCAGCAGTGAGCGGCAGGGGCAACACAATGAGCAGTTCTTC.

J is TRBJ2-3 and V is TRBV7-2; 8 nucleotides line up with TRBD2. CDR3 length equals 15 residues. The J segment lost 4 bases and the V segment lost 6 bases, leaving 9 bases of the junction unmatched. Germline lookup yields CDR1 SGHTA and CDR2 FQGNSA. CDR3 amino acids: CASSPGTRTADTQYF. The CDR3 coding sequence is TGTGCCAGCAGTCCCGGGACTAGGACCGCAGATACGCAGTATTTT.

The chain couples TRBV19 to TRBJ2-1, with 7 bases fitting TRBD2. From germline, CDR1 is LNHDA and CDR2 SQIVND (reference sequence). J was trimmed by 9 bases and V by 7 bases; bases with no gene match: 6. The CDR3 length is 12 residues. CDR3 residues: CASTGLLFEQFF. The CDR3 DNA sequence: TGTGCCAGTACGGGACTACTTTTTGAGCAGTTCTTC. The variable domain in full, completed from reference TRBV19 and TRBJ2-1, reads DGGITQSPKYLFRKEGQNVTLSCEQNLNHDAMYWYRQDPGQGLRLIYYSQIVNDFQKGDIAEGYSVSREKKESFPLTVTSAQKNPTAFYLCASTGLLFEQFFGPGTRLTVL.

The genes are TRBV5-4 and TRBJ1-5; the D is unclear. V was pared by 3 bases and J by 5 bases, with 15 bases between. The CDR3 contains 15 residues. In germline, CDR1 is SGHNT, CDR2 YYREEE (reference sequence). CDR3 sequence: CASSSAGSRDQPQHF. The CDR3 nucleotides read TGTGCCAGCAGCTCGGCGGGTTCCCGGGATCAGCCCCAGCATTTT.

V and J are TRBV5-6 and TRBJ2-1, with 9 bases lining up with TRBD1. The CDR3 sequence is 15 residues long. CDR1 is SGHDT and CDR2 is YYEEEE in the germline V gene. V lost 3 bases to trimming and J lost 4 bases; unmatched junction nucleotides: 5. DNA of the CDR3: TGTGCCAGCAGCTATAGGGACAGGGTATACAATGAGCAGTTCTTC. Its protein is CASSYRDRVYNEQFF.